This T cell receptor (beta chain) was sequenced in a study of blood T cell repertoires in COVID-19. The overall study: COVID-19 samples, acute and convalescent, were from the United States, Italy and Spain. T cells, B-cell-depleted T cells, or PBMCs supplied cDNA or gDNA.

Methods used by the authors: Cell counts per sample came from amplifying reference gene primers. Data came from immunoSEQ multiplex PCR; TCRdb stores just in-frame clones and leaves some out. The DNA gave D and trimming, while V, J and clone size come from that table. The profile shows 150,000 to 200,000 clones, 90% to 95% of them singletons. Germline V CDR1 and CDR2: SGHDT, YYEEEE. Between the trimmed V and J ends, which lost 5 bases and 2 bases, there was a span of 20 bases. The CDR3 is made up of 16 amino acids. V gene TRBV5-6 combines with J gene TRBJ2-7, with D possibly being TRBD1 (5 bases). The sample was peripheral blood. The source of this sequence is a woman between 50 and 59 years old with acute or convalescent COVID-19. The CDR3 here is CASRPLLGAAAYEQYF. CDR3 DNA: TGTGCCAGCAGACCCCTTCTAGGGGCCGCCGCCTACGAGCAGTACTTC.